Shown below are 20 T cell receptor beta chains from a single sample sequenced in a study of blood T cells in healthy people across ages. For the second PCR, which ran for roughly 6 to 11 cycles, a sample-barcoded 5' primer and a J-beta primer mix were used. TCRdb re-called the 5' RACE reads with MiXCR, one entry per CDR3 protein. The table shows some 1,800,000 distinct CDR3 sequences, with roughly two fifths occurring only once. The sequenced sample was blood. The source is a human donor in good health.

This chain connects TRBV7-2 to TRBJ2-7; no reliable D call. Germline values: CDR1 SGHTA, CDR2 FQGNSA. Trimming removed 3 bases at V and 7 bases at J, with 13 bases between. The CDR3 has 13 amino acids. CDR3 residues: CASSFPGPGEQYF. In DNA form, the CDR3 reads TGTGCCAGCAGCTTCCCCGGGCCTGGGGAGCAGTACTTC.

The gene calls are TRBV28 and TRBJ1-1; D call uncertain. Per the germline V gene, CDR1 is MDHEN and CDR2 is SYDVKM. V was shortened by 4 bases and J by 4 bases, with 13 bases between the two germline ends. CDR3 length: 14 amino acids. The CDR3 loop is CASSSIQWGTEAFF. The CDR3 DNA is TGTGCCAGCAGTTCAATTCAATGGGGCACTGAAGCTTTCTTT.

In the case of this clonotype: The junction and the germline gene differ at one end; a read error may be behind it. The chain recombines TRBV9 with TRBJ2-1, with 11 bases matching TRBD2. CDR1 SGDLS and CDR2 YYNGEE come from the germline V gene. The CDR3 is 14 residues long. CDR3 nucleotides: TGTGCCAGCAGCGTGACTAGCGGGGCCAATGGGCAGTTCTTC. Translating it yields CASSVTSGANGQFF.

The rearrangement links TRBV6-6 to TRBJ2-4; 11 bases line up with TRBD2. V gave up 0 bases and J gave up 13 bases; unmatched junction bases: 14. Germline V gene data show CDR1 as MNHNY and CDR2 as SVGAGI (reference sequence). The CDR3 contains 17 residues. Here the CDR3 reads CASSYSRGSSGGAKQYF. The CDR3 DNA follows: TGTGCCAGCAGTTACTCGAGAGGAAGTAGCGGGGGGGCGAAGCAGTACTTC.

This clonotype was seen a handful of times. V and J are TRBV20-1 and TRBJ2-6; D not resolved. Germline CDR1 reads DFQATT; CDR2 reads SNEGSKA (reference sequence). V lost 4 bases, J lost 1 base, and 8 bases lay in between. The CDR3 is 14 amino acids. As DNA, the CDR3 is TGCAGTGCTACTGGACCTTCTGGGGCCAACGTCCTGACTTTC. Translated, it gives CSATGPSGANVLTF.

Ten or more counts support this clonotype. CDR3: CASSQDRREQFF. The DNA of the CDR3 is TGCGCCAGCAGCCAAGACCGTCGTGAGCAGTTCTTC. The chain links TRBV4-3 to TRBJ2-1; D is undetermined. The CDR3 length is 12 residues. Trimming took off 0 bases at V and 9 bases at J, with 6 bases between the two ends. In germline, CDR1 is LGHNA, CDR2 YSLEER.

The V and J genes are TRBV12-3 or TRBV12-4 and TRBJ1-2; tentatively, D is TRBD1 (5 bases). The CDR3 runs 14 residues. V shed 10 bases and J shed 6 bases, with 21 bases lying between them. DNA for the CDR3: TGTGCCAACAGCCGGGGCAGCATAAGAGATGGCTACACCTTC. Amino acid sequence: CANSRGSIRDGYTF.

The chain carries TRBV6-6 and TRBJ2-7; 9 positions match TRBD1. After removal of 0 bases from V and 0 bases from J, the junction contained 3 bases not matched to a gene. Germline V lookup: CDR1 MNHNY, CDR2 SVGAGI (reference sequence). The CDR3 totals 16 residues. The CDR3 bases are TGTGCCAGCAGTTACTCCGGGACAGGGTTCTCCTACGAGCAGTACTTC. Amino acid sequence: CASSYSGTGFSYEQYF.

The rearrangement links TRBV14 to TRBJ2-1; D ambiguous. Germline lookup yields CDR1 SGHDN and CDR2 FVKESK. V was cut by 4 bases and J by 15 bases, with 19 bases left in between. The CDR3 is made up of 13 amino acids. This chain's CDR3 is CASSLYQDGRRFF. The CDR3 coding sequence is TGTGCCAGCAGCCTCTACCAAGACGGAAGGCGGTTCTTC.

In this sample, this clonotype turned up a few times. The chain couples TRBV7-7 to TRBJ2-1; maybe TRBD1 (6 bases). The CDR3 has 16 amino acids. Looked up from germline, CDR1 is SSHAT and CDR2 is FNYEAQ (reference sequence). Trimming removed 1 base at V and 3 bases at J, with 13 bases between. The DNA for the CDR3 is TGTGCCAGCAGCTTAGAGCCCAGACAGGACTACAATGAGCAGTTCTTC. Amino acid sequence: CASSLEPRQDYNEQFF.

This clonotype was counted between two and nine times. V usage is TRBV19 and J usage is TRBJ2-4; TRBD1 matches 9 bases. Near its end, the DNA agrees better with TRBJ2-7, so the J call may be wrong. Per the germline V gene, CDR1 is LNHDA and CDR2 is SQIVND (reference sequence). CDR3 length equals 14 residues. CDR3: CASSRDRDLYEQYF. The CDR3 DNA follows: TGTGCCAGTAGTAGGGACAGGGACTTATACGAGCAGTACTTC.

This clonotype occurred a few times. V is TRBV24-1 and J is TRBJ2-7; 8 bases fit TRBD1. The germline V gene encodes CDR1 KGHDR and CDR2 SFDVKD. J was trimmed by 7 bases and V by 3 bases; bases with no gene match: 7. This CDR3 has 14 amino acids. The CDR3 region is CATSDNQGADEQYF. CDR3 coding DNA: TGTGCCACCAGTGATAACCAGGGGGCTGATGAGCAGTACTTC.

This clonotype showed up just a few times. J is TRBJ2-3 and V is TRBV4-1, with D tentatively TRBD2 (6 bases). CDR1 is MGHRA, CDR2 YSYEKL, per germline. The CDR3 totals 18 residues. Trimming stripped 3 bases from V and 3 bases from J, with 22 bases between. The CDR3 protein is CASSQTASGGIETDTQYF. CDR3 bases: TGCGCCAGCAGCCAGACAGCTTCTGGAGGGATTGAGACAGATACGCAGTATTTT.

This chain links TRBV5-5 with TRBJ1-5; D ambiguous. Germline V CDR1 and CDR2: SGHKS, YYEKEE (reference sequence). Trimming removed 3 bases at V and 4 bases at J, with 11 bases between. The CDR3 length is 14 residues. The CDR3 region has the DNA TGTGCCAGCAGCTCGAGGGAGTGGAATCAGCCCCAGCATTTT. It translates to CASSSREWNQPQHF.

V and J are TRBV7-2 and TRBJ2-7, with D possibly being TRBD1 (5 bases). CDR1 SGHTA and CDR2 FQGNSA come from the germline V gene. This CDR3 has 15 residues. V was clipped by 4 bases and J by 6 bases, with 19 bases between them. CDR3 amino acids: CASSSQGTTRGEQYF. The CDR3 nucleotides read TGTGCCAGCAGCTCCCAGGGAACTACGAGAGGCGAGCAGTACTTC.

V and J are TRBV7-3 and TRBJ2-2; 8 bases align to TRBD2. Unmatched junction bases numbered 5, after V lost 5 bases and J lost 9 bases. The CDR3 runs to 13 residues. The germline CDR1 and CDR2 sequences are SGHTA and FQGTGA. CDR3 sequence reads: CASSPRGGRELFF. For the CDR3, the DNA is TGTGCCAGCAGCCCTCGGGGGGGCCGGGAGCTGTTTTTT.

V and J are TRBV3-1 and TRBJ1-2; D gene uncertain. Looked up from germline, CDR1 is LGHDT and CDR2 is YNNKEL (reference sequence). The V and J ends lost 0 bases and 2 bases respectively, with 7 bases between them. This CDR3 comprises 14 residues. The CDR3 region is CASSQEVTNYGYTF. CDR3 DNA sequence: TGTGCCAGCAGCCAAGAGGTCACCAACTATGGCTACACCTTC.

The chain combines TRBV5-6 with TRBJ2-5, with 7 bases identical to TRBD2. The J call may be faulty, since TRBJ2-7 better matches the DNA end. The V gene's germline CDR1 is SGHDT and CDR2 YYEEEE. This CDR3 region has 13 residues. The DNA of the CDR3 is TGTGCCAGCAGCTTCTTCGGGAGGAACGAGCAGTACTTC. Protein sequence: CASSFFGRNEQYF.

The chain employs TRBV7-2 and TRBJ2-7; either TRBD1 or TRBD2 may supply D (5 bases each). Germline V gives CDR1 SGHTA, CDR2 FQGNSA. This CDR3 has 17 residues. V was cut by 0 bases and J by 0 bases, with 15 bases left in between. The CDR3 is CASSLAFEGPASYEQYF. The CDR3 nucleotides read TGTGCCAGCAGCTTAGCCTTTGAGGGGCCCGCCTCCTACGAGCAGTACTTC.

The J gene is TRBJ2-5, the V gene TRBV6-6; D remains unclear. V gave up 0 bases and J gave up 1 base, with 12 bases separating them. This CDR3 has 16 amino acids. Germline V CDR1 and CDR2: MNHNY, SVGAGI (reference sequence). The DNA of the CDR3 is TGTGCCAGCAGTTACTCCTATGGCCCGGGCCAAGAGACCCAGTACTTC. This translates into CASSYSYGPGQETQYF.